A selection of T cell receptor beta chains follows, all from one sample in a study of T-cell reconstitution after alpha-beta-depleted transplantation in children. TCRdb redid the calling of the PCR reads with MiXCR, one entry per CDR3 protein. The data show roughly 500,000 distinct CDR3 sequences, 12% seen once. Sequenced here: PBMCs from the stem cell graft donor, sampled from the stem cell graft. All receptors derive from a human donor who donated a stem cell graft to a child with combined immunodeficiency. Both conserved end residues are part of each CDR3. Fields, in order: J gene, V gene, clone size, D gene, CDR3 protein, CDR3 DNA. A D gene is named only where the DNA matches it firmly. Not every row has a clone size; where given, it reads once, few, many or a size class.

TRBJ1-2,TRBV4-1,.,.,CASSQGFLGGLYGYTF,TGCGCCAGCAGCCAAGGTTTCCTGGGAGGCCTCTATGGCTACACCTTC
TRBJ1-5,TRBV5-1,many,TRBD1,CASSLQGDQPQHF,TGCGCCAGCAGCTTGCAGGGGGATCAGCCCCAGCATTTT
TRBJ2-7,TRBV20-1,.,TRBD1,CSASRAGGYEQYF,TGCAGTGCTAGTCGGGCAGGGGGCTACGAGCAGTACTTC
TRBJ2-3,TRBV18,.,TRBD1,CASSPLSPLGQGIDTQYF,TGTGCCAGCTCACCACTCTCGCCGCTGGGACAGGGGATAGATACGCAGTATTTT
TRBJ1-5,TRBV12-3/TRBV12-4,.,.,CASSLGVRDDQPQHF,TGTGCCAGCAGTTTAGGCGTCAGGGATGATCAGCCCCAGCATTTT
TRBJ1-1,TRBV27,.,.,CASSSRGGKAEAFF,TGTGCCAGCAGTTCCCGGGGGGGTAAGGCTGAAGCTTTCTTT
TRBJ2-1,TRBV7-2,many,.,CASSEGFDEQFF,TGTGCCAGCAGCGAGGGGTTCGATGAGCAGTTCTTC
TRBJ2-7,TRBV7-6,many,TRBD1,CASSLGTASSYEQYF,TGTGCCAGCAGCCTAGGGACAGCTAGCTCCTACGAGCAGTACTTC
TRBJ1-2,TRBV12-3/TRBV12-4,many,TRBD1,CASSSLDRAGGYTF,TGTGCCAGCAGTTCATTGGACAGGGCTGGTGGCTACACCTTC
TRBJ1-2,TRBV7-2,.,.,CASSQDPNYGYTF,TGTGCCAGCAGCCAGGACCCTAACTATGGCTACACCTTC
TRBJ2-5,TRBV10-3,few,TRBD2,CAISEGTSGQETQYF,TGTGCCATCAGTGAGGGGACTAGCGGCCAAGAGACCCAGTACTTC
TRBJ2-7,TRBV5-4,once,.,CASSSGSLLPYEQYF,TGTGCCAGCAGCTCGGGGTCCCTACTTCCCTACGAGCAGTACTTC
TRBJ2-7,TRBV27,.,TRBD1,CASSSSGTGYEQYF,TGTGCCAGCAGTTCCTCCGGGACAGGGTACGAGCAGTACTTC
TRBJ2-3,TRBV5-1,many,TRBD1,CASSLDRGAADTQYF,TGCGCCAGCAGCTTGGACAGGGGAGCCGCAGATACGCAGTATTTT
TRBJ2-1,TRBV29-1,.,.,CSVMTRNHNEQFF,TGCAGCGTAATGACTCGAAACCACAATGAGCAGTTCTTC
TRBJ1-1,TRBV19,.,TRBD1,CASRDRGRGEAFF,TGTGCCAGTAGGGACAGGGGGCGGGGTGAAGCTTTCTTT
TRBJ2-2,TRBV12-3/TRBV12-4,.,TRBD2,CASNQLAENTGELFF,TGTGCCAGCAACCAACTAGCGGAGAACACCGGGGAGCTGTTTTTT
TRBJ2-4,TRBV7-2,few,TRBD2,CASSLTGLVNIQYF,TGTGCCAGCAGCTTAACCGGACTAGTTAACATTCAGTACTTC
TRBJ2-7,TRBV1,few,.,CTSSRPSRSSSYEQYF,TGCACCAGCAGCCGCCCTAGCCGTTCGAGCTCCTACGAGCAGTACTTC
TRBJ2-1,TRBV27,few,.,CASSPSWDQVYNEQFF,TGTGCCAGCTCACCCTCGTGGGATCAGGTATACAATGAGCAGTTCTTC
TRBJ2-2,TRBV12-3/TRBV12-4,many,TRBD2,CASSGAGTSEGTGELFF,TGTGCCAGCAGTGGTGCCGGGACTAGCGAGGGCACCGGGGAGCTGTTTTTT
TRBJ2-7,TRBV20-1,few,.,CSADIPEGLGYEQYF,TGCAGTGCTGATATCCCCGAGGGGTTGGGGTACGAGCAGTACTTC
TRBJ1-1,TRBV7-9,.,.,CASGRQAEAFF,TGTGCCAGCGGAAGACAGGCTGAAGCTTTCTTT
TRBJ1-3,TRBV9,.,.,CASSTNRRLSGNTIYF,TGTGCCAGCAGCACCAACAGGAGACTCTCTGGAAACACCATATATTTT
TRBJ2-1,TRBV7-8,.,TRBD2,CASRSSRRTSGLSYNEQFF,TGTGCCAGCAGATCCAGCCGGCGGACTAGCGGGCTATCCTACAATGAGCAGTTCTTC
TRBJ2-7,TRBV5-1,many,.,CASSLGGLYEQYF,TGCGCCAGCAGCTTGGGTGGCCTCTACGAGCAGTACTTC
TRBJ2-7,TRBV6-5,many,TRBD1,CASSYDGTGGYEQYF,TGTGCCAGCAGTTATGACGGGACAGGGGGCTACGAGCAGTACTTC
TRBJ2-1,TRBV20-1,few,.,CSAGGGPGSSLFF,TGCAGTGCTGGGGGGGGGCCGGGGAGTTCATTGTTCTTC
TRBJ2-3,TRBV12-3/TRBV12-4,few,TRBD2,CASNDSGGAPDTQYF,TGTGCCAGCAATGATAGCGGGGGGGCCCCGGATACGCAGTATTTT
TRBJ2-1,TRBV7-9,.,TRBD2,CASSLGSGGAGNEQFF,TGTGCCAGCAGCTTAGGCAGCGGGGGGGCTGGCAATGAGCAGTTCTTC
TRBJ1-6,TRBV28,.,.,CASIGQPYWSPLHF,TGTGCCAGCATAGGACAGCCCTATTGGTCACCCCTCCACTTT
TRBJ2-5,TRBV6-1,many,.,CASSRTPRETQYF,TGTGCCAGCAGTCGGACTCCACGAGAGACCCAGTACTTC
TRBJ2-3,TRBV11-2,.,TRBD2,CASSFSSGDTDTQYF,TGTGCCAGCAGCTTTTCTAGCGGGGACACAGATACGCAGTATTTT
TRBJ2-3,TRBV3-1,many,.,CASTRSGSRTDTQYF,TGTGCCAGCACCCGTTCAGGGAGTCGGACAGATACGCAGTATTTT
TRBJ2-1,TRBV5-6,few,TRBD2,CASSLVVTIAGVYNEQFF,TGTGCCAGCAGCTTGGTCGTAACAATAGCGGGAGTCTACAATGAGCAGTTCTTC
TRBJ2-2,TRBV28,.,.,CASSSLTHYSPSGELFF,TGTGCCAGCAGTTCCCTGACCCATTACTCCCCCTCCGGGGAGCTGTTTTTT
TRBJ2-4,TRBV25-1,many,.,CASSDQRLAKNIQYF,TGTGCCAGCAGTGATCAACGTCTAGCCAAAAACATTCAGTACTTC
TRBJ2-1,TRBV6-5,few,TRBD2,CASSYLAGGPREQFF,TGTGCCAGCAGTTACCTAGCGGGAGGCCCCAGAGAGCAGTTCTTC
TRBJ2-5,TRBV9,few,TRBD1,CASSVGTVQETQYF,TGTGCCAGCAGCGTCGGGACAGTCCAAGAGACCCAGTACTTC
TRBJ2-1,TRBV11-3,few,TRBD2,CASSLAGNPYNEQFF,TGTGCCAGCAGCCTAGCGGGAAATCCGTACAATGAGCAGTTCTTC
TRBJ1-1,TRBV13,.,TRBD1,CASQQGADAEAFF,TGTGCCAGTCAACAGGGGGCTGATGCTGAAGCTTTCTTT